This T cell receptor (beta chain) stems from a study of shared clonotypes between healthy human individuals. Study overall: The cohort comprised a couple of women and a few men. Their ages spanned 18 to 49 years. Study-wide results and limits: Measured sharing among donors was expected to vary with sequencing depth.

Per the germline V gene, CDR1 is KGHSH and CDR2 is LQKENI. This CDR3 has 13 residues. Trimming cost V 2 bases and J 10 bases; bases outside gene matches: 7. Positive CCR7 selection of CD45RO-negative cells yielded the naive CD8 cells, and terminally differentiated effector memory CD45RA+ cells were excluded. Turning to this clone: Its antigen is undetermined.

Method: immunoSEQ multiplex PCR; TCRdb's copy keeps in-frame clones and lacks some. The sample has 1.5 million to 2.5 million clones; around 96% are singletons. This TCR was sampled from a man between 18 and 29 years old in good health. V gene TRBV18 combines with J gene TRBJ2-5, with TRBD2 matching over 7 bases. The sample consisted of naive CD8+ T cells sorted from blood. CDR3 in amino acids: CASSPFAGEDQYF. The CDR3 DNA reads TGTGCCAGCTCACCATTCGCGGGAGAGGACCAGTACTTC. The variable domain in full, completed from reference TRBV18 and TRBJ2-5, reads NAGVMQNPRHLVRRRGQEARLRCSPMKGHSHVYWYRQLPEEGLKFMVYLQKENIIDESGMPKERFSAEFPKEGPSILRIQQVVRGDSAAYFCASSPFAGEDQYFGPGTRLLVL.